These 30 T cell receptor beta chains came from one sample sequenced in a study of low-dose radiotherapy and immunotherapy resistance in tumors. First-strand cDNA relied on TRAV- and TRBV-specific primers spanning alpha and beta chains. Using a constant-region primer together with a V-primer adapter, TCRs were subjected to around 20 PCR cycles of amplification. TCRdb called the reads again in MiXCR, with one record for every CDR3 protein. Of around 100,000 distinct CDR3 sequences in the sample, under 25% were seen once. Documented time point: after trial treatment. Treatment: LDRT plus nivolumab, ipilimumab, low-dose cyclophosphamide and aspirin (RACIN trial). This material consisted of PBMCs, taken after low-dose radiotherapy plus immunotherapy. Receptor source: a female donor with ovarian cancer.

Ten or more counts support this clonotype. The V gene is TRBV7-2, the J gene TRBJ2-1; D not certain. Germline CDR1 reads SGHTA; CDR2 reads FQGNSA. The CDR3 extends over 13 amino acids. Trimming took off 1 base at V and 4 bases at J, with 5 bases between the two ends. CDR3 coding DNA: TGTGCCAGCAGCTTAGTAGGTTACAATGAGCAGTTCTTC. Encoded protein: CASSLVGYNEQFF.

This clonotype was observed a few times. This chain joins TRBV4-1 and TRBJ2-3; TRBD1 is a possible D gene (7 bases). From germline, CDR1 is MGHRA and CDR2 YSYEKL. The CDR3 is 17 residues long. V lost 1 base, J lost 3 bases, and 17 bases lay in between. The CDR3 nucleotides read TGCGCCAGCAGCCAAGGACAGGGAATCGGAGGGACAGATACGCAGTATTTT. It is translated as CASSQGQGIGGTDTQYF.

This clonotype was counted at least ten times. The V call is TRBV28, the J call TRBJ1-4, with TRBD1 as a possible D gene (6 bases). Germline V lookup: CDR1 MDHEN, CDR2 SYDVKM. This CDR3 region has 13 residues. Trimming pared 7 bases from V and 7 bases from J, leaving 13 bases between. CDR3 region: CASKDSSSEKLFF. CDR3 in DNA: TGTGCCAGCAAGGACAGTTCAAGTGAAAAACTGTTTTTT.

This clonotype was counted ten times or more. The gene calls are TRBV7-9 and TRBJ1-1; D unclear. V was clipped by 4 bases and J by 0 bases, with 9 bases between them. This CDR3 has 14 amino acids. CDR1 and CDR2 (germline): SEHNR, FQNEAQ (reference sequence). For the CDR3, the DNA is TGTGCCAGCAGCTCCGCGGGTTTGAACACTGAAGCTTTCTTT. Its protein product is CASSSAGLNTEAFF.

V and J are TRBV6-6 and TRBJ2-7; tentatively, D is TRBD1 or TRBD2 (5 bases each). V dropped 2 bases and J dropped 0 bases, with 8 bases sitting between them. The CDR3 consists of 14 residues. Germline CDR1 reads MNHNY; CDR2 reads SVGAGI (reference sequence). CDR3 DNA: TGTGCCAGCAGTTACGGTGGGGGCTCCTACGAGCAGTACTTC. Translating it yields CASSYGGGSYEQYF.

J is TRBJ2-7 and V is TRBV11-1, with D tentatively TRBD2 (5 bases). V was pared by 0 bases and J by 4 bases, with 10 bases between. CDR3 length: 14 residues. Germline lookup yields CDR1 SGHAT and CDR2 FQDESV (reference sequence). The CDR3 here is CASSLAVSDYEQYF. The CDR3 DNA follows: TGTGCCAGCAGCTTAGCGGTTAGCGATTACGAGCAGTACTTC.

Concerning this clonotype: A read error is possible here, since a much larger clone lies one base away. V and J are TRBV9 and TRBJ2-1; TRBD2 might be the D (6 bases). Germline V gene data show CDR1 as SGDLS and CDR2 as YYNGEE. The CDR3 sequence is 16 residues long. Between the trimmed V and J ends, which lost 3 bases and 8 bases, there was a span of 21 bases. CDR3 sequence (DNA): TGTGCCAGCAGCGCACCCTTGAGGGGACTGATAGATGAGCAGTTCTTC. It is translated as CASSAPLRGLIDEQFF.

This clonotype has a count of ten or more. This chain connects TRBV10-3 to TRBJ2-5, with D possibly TRBD1 on 6 matching bases. CDR3 size: 15 residues. Germline V gene data show CDR1 as ENHRY and CDR2 as SYGVKD. V was cut by 0 bases and J by 2 bases, with 10 bases left in between. The CDR3 sequence: CAISESRTVQETQYF. CDR3 nucleotides: TGTGCCATCAGTGAGTCGCGGACAGTTCAAGAGACCCAGTACTTC.

This clonotype was recorded at least ten times. This chain connects TRBV23-1 to TRBJ1-2, with D possibly matching TRBD1 (5 bases). TRBV23-1 is an ORF, and what it does is uncertain. Between the trimmed V and J ends, which lost 4 bases and 5 bases, there was a span of 23 bases. The CDR3 length is 17 residues. CDR3 loop: CASSPCRVHRLGYGYTF. The CDR3 coding sequence is TGCGCCAGCAGTCCGTGCAGGGTCCATCGGCTCGGATATGGCTACACCTTC.

This clonotype was found many times. In DNA, the CDR3 is TGTGCCAGCAGGTTTAGGGGCAGCTGGGGGGAAAATGAGCAGTTCTTC. It translates to CASRFRGSWGENEQFF. The chain couples TRBV12-3 or TRBV12-4 to TRBJ2-1, with D possibly matching TRBD2 (6 bases). Trimming shortened V by 6 bases and J by 7 bases, and 22 bases separated the two germline ends. This CDR3 comprises 16 residues.

This clonotype was seen ten or more times. This rearrangement joins TRBV12-3 or TRBV12-4 to TRBJ2-2; 8 bases agree with TRBD1. V shed 6 bases and J 3 bases; nucleotides not matched to a gene: 9. The CDR3 covers 16 residues. In DNA form, the CDR3 reads TGTGCCAGCAGCGGGGACAGGAATGGTGACACCGGGGAGCTGTTTTTT. Its translation is CASSGDRNGDTGELFF.

This clonotype was detected ten times or more. The rearrangement uses TRBV30 and TRBJ2-5; 9 positions match TRBD1. The CDR3 loop spans 15 amino acids. The V gene end was trimmed by 5 bases and the J gene end by 5 bases; junction bases not matched to a gene: 12. Looked up from germline, CDR1 is GTSNPN and CDR2 is SVGIG (reference sequence). The CDR3 DNA is TGTGCCTGGGCAAAACCCGGGACAGGGTGGGAGACCCAGTACTTC. It yields the protein CAWAKPGTGWETQYF.

This clonotype was counted many times. The chain couples TRBV7-9 to TRBJ1-2, with 9 bases matching TRBD1. The V gene's germline CDR1 is SEHNR and CDR2 FQNEAQ (reference sequence). With V trimmed by 1 base and J by 5 bases, 2 bases remained unmatched. The CDR3 runs to 14 residues. CDR3 bases: TGTGCCAGCAGCTTAGAGGGACAGGGATATGGCTACACCTTC. It is translated as CASSLEGQGYGYTF.

V is TRBV9 and J is TRBJ2-7, with a possible D match to TRBD1 (5 bases). This CDR3 comprises 17 residues. Germline CDR1 SGDLS, CDR2 YYNGEE. Trimming pared 3 bases from V and 0 bases from J, leaving 19 bases between. DNA of the CDR3: TGTGCCAGCAGCGCCGTTACCCAGGGCAGGAGCTCCTACGAGCAGTACTTC. Amino acid sequence: CASSAVTQGRSSYEQYF.

This clonotype was recorded at least ten times. The chain combines TRBV6-2 or TRBV6-3 with TRBJ1-4; no firm D call. This CDR3 spans 14 amino acids. Germline V CDR1 and CDR2: MNHEY, SVGEGT. V lost 5 bases to trimming and J lost 5 bases, with 12 bases between them. This CDR3 is CASSDGRVNEKLFF. The CDR3 DNA is TGTGCCAGCAGTGACGGAAGGGTAAATGAAAAACTGTTTTTT.

This clonotype was seen many times. This chain connects TRBV30 to TRBJ1-2; maybe TRBD1 (5 bases). Germline loops: CDR1 GTSNPN, CDR2 SVGIG (reference sequence). The CDR3 totals 12 residues. Trimming pared 8 bases from V and 7 bases from J, leaving 17 bases between. CDR3: CAGGGGSRGYTF. The CDR3 DNA reads as TGTGCCGGGGGGGGGGGGTCCCGTGGCTACACCTTC.

As concerns this clonotype: The likely explanation is a read error, given a far larger clone one base away. V usage is TRBV7-9 and J usage is TRBJ2-3; 9 positions match TRBD2. Germline V gene lookup returns CDR1 SEHNR and CDR2 FQNEAQ (reference sequence). The ends lost 7 bases at V and 1 base at J; junction bases unmatched: 12. CDR3 length: 17 residues. CDR3 protein: CASNPRGGGAGTDTQYF. CDR3 DNA: TGTGCCAGCAATCCGCGCGGCGGGGGGGCTGGCACAGATACGCAGTATTTT.

This clonotype was counted at least ten times. J is TRBJ1-5 and V is TRBV6-2 or TRBV6-3; D call uncertain. V lost 5 bases and J lost 0, with 8 bases in between. CDR1 MNHEY and CDR2 SVGEGT come from the germline V gene. This CDR3 has 14 residues. The CDR3 bases are TGTGCCAGCAGTGTGGGTAATAGCAATCAGCCCCAGCATTTT. This translates into CASSVGNSNQPQHF.

This clonotype was counted at least ten times. The genes are TRBV7-8 and TRBJ2-7; D is tentatively TRBD1 or TRBD2 (5 bases each). The V and J ends lost 5 bases and 0 bases respectively, with 14 bases between them. Per germline, CDR1 SGHVS and CDR2 FQNEAQ. There are 15 residues in the CDR3. The CDR3 DNA is TGTGCCAGCAGCCCTGGGACGCGAAACTCCTACGAGCAGTACTTC. This gives the protein CASSPGTRNSYEQYF.

The sample holds many counts of this clonotype. The chain recombines TRBV2 with TRBJ2-7, with unresolved D. Deletions cut 6 bases from V and 3 bases from J, with 15 bases between. The germline V gene encodes CDR1 SNHLY and CDR2 FYNNEI. CDR3 length equals 14 residues. CDR3 coding DNA: TGTGCCAGCAGCCCAGATCTTCACGGCTACGAGCAGTACTTC. This codes for CASSPDLHGYEQYF.

Many counts were recorded for this clonotype. The gene calls are TRBV7-2 and TRBJ1-2; TRBD1 might be the D (5 bases). Trimming pared 6 bases from V and 0 bases from J, leaving 8 bases between. This CDR3 region has 13 residues. From germline, CDR1 is SGHTA and CDR2 FQGNSA. CDR3 coding DNA: TGTGCCAGCAGTCAGGGACCTAACTATGGCTACACCTTC. This encodes CASSQGPNYGYTF.

This clonotype has a handful of counts. V is TRBV29-1 and J is TRBJ2-3, with a possible D match to TRBD1 (7 bases). V lost 4 bases, J lost 5 bases, and 10 bases lay in between. Germline V gene lookup returns CDR1 SQVTM and CDR2 ANQGSEA. The CDR3 is 12 amino acids. DNA of the CDR3: TGCAGCGTTGGACAGGGAGGAGATACGCAGTATTTT. It is translated as CSVGQGGDTQYF.

This clonotype has a count of ten or more. V and J are TRBV4-1 and TRBJ2-3, with a possible D match to TRBD1 (5 bases). The CDR3 is made up of 16 amino acids. The germline CDR1 and CDR2 sequences are MGHRA and YSYEKL. V gave up 4 bases and J gave up 1 base, with 15 bases separating them. CDR3 nucleotides: TGCGCCAGCAGCCGCACGCCAGGGTTCGGCACAGATACGCAGTATTTT. It specifies CASSRTPGFGTDTQYF.

This clonotype was seen ten or more times. The chain has TRBV6-5 and TRBJ1-6; D not certain. CDR1 MNHEY and CDR2 SVGAGI come from the germline V gene. The CDR3 has 13 residues. Trimming removed 2 bases from V and 9 bases from J, with 8 bases in between. CDR3 residues: CASSYVASSPLHF. The CDR3 DNA sequence: TGTGCCAGCAGTTACGTGGCTAGTTCACCCCTCCACTTT.

About this clonotype: This may be a read error: a much more frequent sequence differs by one nucleotide. The rearrangement joins TRBV6-6 to TRBJ2-3; 7 nucleotides line up with TRBD2. The CDR3 is 13 residues long. Germline CDR1 and CDR2: MNHNY and SVGAGI (reference sequence). The J segment lost 3 bases and the V segment lost 7 bases, leaving 4 bases of the junction unmatched. CDR3: CASNVGGTDTQYF. CDR3 DNA: TGTGCCAGCAATGTGGGGGGGACAGATACGCAGTATTTT.

This clonotype was observed a handful of times. The rearrangement joins TRBV6-1 to TRBJ2-7; 11 bases are a match to TRBD2. The CDR3 is 15 residues long. V shed 3 bases, J shed 3 bases, and the junction held 4 bases outside the gene matches. Germline V gene sequence: CDR1 MNHNS, CDR2 SASEGT. The CDR3: CASSEDGTSGYEQYF. In DNA, the CDR3 is TGTGCCAGCAGTGAGGACGGGACTAGCGGCTACGAGCAGTACTTC.

The chain is built from TRBV24-1 and TRBJ2-1; no definite D call. Trimming took off 6 bases at V and 4 bases at J, with 12 bases between the two ends. The length of the CDR3 is 14 residues. Germline V gene sequence: CDR1 KGHDR, CDR2 SFDVKD. This CDR3 reads CATSRYNAYNEQFF. The CDR3 DNA reads as TGTGCCACCAGTAGGTACAACGCATACAATGAGCAGTTCTTC.

V usage is TRBV1 and J usage is TRBJ2-1; whether TRBD2, the table's D call, matches the DNA was not checked. TRBV1 is a recognized pseudogene. This CDR3 has 15 amino acids. CDR3 coding DNA: TGCACCAGCAGCCAAGATCTTGGGCTAGCGGGAGAAAAGTTCTTC. Protein: CTSSQDLGLAGEKFF.

Concerning this clonotype itself: A far larger clone lies a single base away; this is likely a read error. CDR3 sequence reads: CASSLALGAEPYEQYF. The CDR3 DNA is TGTGCCAGCAGCTTGGCTTTGGGAGCAGAACCCTACGAGCAGTACTTC. The chain is built from TRBV5-3 and TRBJ2-7; D perhaps matches TRBD2 (5 bases). TRBV5-3 is known as an ORF, though its function is uncertain. This CDR3 comprises 16 residues.

This clonotype was counted at least ten times. The chain is built from TRBV2 and TRBJ2-3; 10 positions agree with TRBD2. Per the germline V gene, CDR1 is SNHLY and CDR2 is FYNNEI. Trimming removed 4 bases from V and 7 bases from J; junction bases left unmatched: 5. The CDR3 has 14 amino acids. The CDR3 DNA reads TGTGCCAGCAGTGGGGCTAGCGGGAGAAATACGCAGTATTTT. Its protein product is CASSGASGRNTQYF. Variable domain in full (rest from reference TRBV2 and TRBJ2-3): EPEVTQTPSHQVTQMGQEVILRCVPISNHLYFYWYRQILGQKVEFLVSFYNNEISEKSEIFDDQFSVERPDGSNFTLKIRSTKLEDSAMYFCASSGASGRNTQYFGPGTRLTVL.